This TCR beta chain was documented in a study of blood T cell repertoires in COVID-19. Original methodology: Reference gene primers were amplified, and this amplification served to estimate nucleated cell counts. Sequencing was performed with immunoSEQ multiplex PCR; in TCRdb, only in-frame clones are kept and a portion is missing. From that table come the V and J calls and clone size; the DNA was used to work out D and trimming. Here the sample spans hundreds of thousands of clones, about 80% being singletons. Germline CDR1 is GTSNPN and CDR2 is SVGIG (reference sequence). The CDR3 extends over 15 amino acids. V gave up 3 bases and J gave up 0 bases, with 13 bases separating them. Allocation to cohorts depended on clinical history reported by the participants. No more than 2 weeks before study entry, exposed participants had met a case of COVID-19.

The receptor was isolated from a woman in her thirties or forties who had been exposed to COVID-19. The chain recombines TRBV30 with TRBJ2-3; TRBD2 might be the D (6 bases). Sequencing was carried out using PBMCs or T cells enriched from blood (not recorded which). CDR3 in amino acids: CAWRGGRESTDTQYF. The CDR3, as DNA: TGTGCCTGGAGGGGGGGACGGGAGAGCACAGATACGCAGTATTTT.